The T cell receptor (beta chain) described here comes from a study of blood T cell repertoires in COVID-19. Study-wide context: In each case, the material was cDNA or gDNA derived from T cells, B-cell-depleted T cells, or PBMCs.

Participants' own reports of clinical history determined their cohort assignment. Recovered status in Cohort 3 required two negative PCRs, clearance, or symptom resolution. As originally analysed: Amplified reference gene primers provided the basis for estimating nucleated cell counts. Here immunoSEQ multiplex PCR was the method, and the copy in TCRdb shows in-frame clones only, minus some. V and J calls and clone size come straight from that table; D and trimming were deduced from the DNA. Here the sample spans over 150,000 clones, roughly 82% being singletons. CDR1 is SGHRS, CDR2 YFSETQ, per germline. V gave up 2 bases and J gave up 5 bases; unmatched junction bases: 10. CDR3 length equals 16 residues.

This clonotype was sampled from a man aged 40-50 years who had recovered from COVID-19. The V call is TRBV5-1, the J call TRBJ2-5; TRBD2 matches at 9 bases. The sample comprised PBMCs or T cells enriched from blood (not recorded which). The CDR3 DNA follows: TGCGCCAGCAGCTTAGAACGGGCTAGCGGGGAGGAGACCCAGTACTTC. It encodes CASSLERASGEETQYF. Using reference TRBV5-1 and TRBJ2-5 for the parts outside the CDR3, the full variable domain is KAGVTQTPRYLIKTRGQQVTLSCSPISGHRSVSWYQQTPGQGLQFLFEYFSETQRNKGNFPGRFSGRQFSNSRSEMNVSTLELGDSALYLCASSLERASGEETQYFGPGTRLLVL.